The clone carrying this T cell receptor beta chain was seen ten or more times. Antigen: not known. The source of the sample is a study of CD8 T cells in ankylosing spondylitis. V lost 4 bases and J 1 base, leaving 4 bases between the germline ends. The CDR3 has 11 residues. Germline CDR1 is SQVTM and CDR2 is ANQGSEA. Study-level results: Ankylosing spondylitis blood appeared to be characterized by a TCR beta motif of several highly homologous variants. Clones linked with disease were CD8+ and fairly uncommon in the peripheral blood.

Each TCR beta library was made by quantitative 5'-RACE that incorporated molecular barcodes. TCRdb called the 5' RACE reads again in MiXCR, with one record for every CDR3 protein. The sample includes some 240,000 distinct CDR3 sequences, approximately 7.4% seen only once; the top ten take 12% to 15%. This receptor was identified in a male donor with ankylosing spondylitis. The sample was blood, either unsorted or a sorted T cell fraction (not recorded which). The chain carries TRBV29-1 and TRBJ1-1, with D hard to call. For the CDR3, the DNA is TGCAGCGTTGCCTGGAACACTGAAGCTTTCTTT. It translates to CSVAWNTEAFF.